The 16 T cell receptor beta chains below all came from one sample that was sequenced in a study of low-dose radiotherapy and immunotherapy resistance in tumors. Time point defined: after trial treatment. Treatment given: LDRT plus nivolumab, ipilimumab, low-dose cyclophosphamide and aspirin (RACIN trial). First-strand cDNA used TRAV- and TRBV-specific primers, covering alpha and beta chains. TCRs were put through 20 to 25 PCR cycles of amplification with Phusion. A constant-region primer and the V-primer adapter served as the primer pair. TCRdb re-analysed the reads in MiXCR, keeping a single row per CDR3 protein. The sample contains some 100,000 distinct CDR3 sequences, under 25% of which appear only once. Here the sequenced sample was PBMCs, taken after low-dose radiotherapy plus immunotherapy. Source of these receptors: a female donor with ovarian cancer.

Comments on this clonotype: Only one base separates this from a far larger clonotype, so it likely reflects a read error. The V and J genes are TRBV5-1 and TRBJ2-1; 11 positions match TRBD2. CDR1 SGHRS and CDR2 YFSETQ come from the germline V gene. V was pared by 0 bases and J by 10 bases, with 15 bases of the junction left unmatched. This CDR3 spans 18 amino acids. CDR3 sequence (DNA): TGCGCCAGCAGCTTGGCATTAGCGGGAGGGCCAGTCTCCTACGAGCAGTTCTTC. Amino acids: CASSLALAGGPVSYEQFF.

This chain connects TRBV19 to TRBJ2-5, with TRBD1 matching 8 bases. V was pared by 3 bases and J by 5 bases, with 2 bases of the junction left unmatched. The CDR3 length is 13 residues. Germline V lookup: CDR1 LNHDA, CDR2 SQIVND (reference sequence). The CDR3 DNA reads as TGTGCCAGTAGTATCAACAGGGGGGAGACCCAGTACTTC. It specifies CASSINRGETQYF.

This clonotype was picked up many times. The V and J genes are TRBV25-1 and TRBJ1-1; the D gene is possibly TRBD1 (5 bases). Germline V gene sequence: CDR1 MGHDK, CDR2 SYGVNS. This CDR3 is built from 11 residues. With 3 bases removed from V and 10 bases from J, the gap between germline ends came to 9 bases. CDR3 DNA sequence: TGTGCCAGCAGTGATCAGGGTAGAGCTTTCTTT. Translating gives CASSDQGRAFF.

Comments on this clonotype: A far larger clone is one base from this, pointing to a likely read error. The V call is TRBV6-5, the J call TRBJ1-5; D gene ambiguous. CDR1 is MNHEY and CDR2 is SVGAGI in the germline V gene. The length of the CDR3 is 13 residues. The CDR3 DNA is TGTGCCAGCAGGGACGGTAGCAGTCAGCCCCAGCATTTT. It is translated as CASRDGSSQPQHF.

This clonotype was seen a single time. This may arise from a read error, as a much more abundant clone is one base away. The V call is TRBV20-1, the J call TRBJ2-2; D is possibly TRBD2 (5 bases). The CDR3 runs 14 residues. Looked up from germline, CDR1 is DFQATT and CDR2 is SNEGSKA (reference sequence). The CDR3 is CSARDMGNTGEPFF. CDR3 nucleotide sequence: TGCAGTGCTAGAGATATGGGGAACACCGGGGAGCCGTTTTTT.

The chain is built from TRBV12-3 or TRBV12-4 and TRBJ2-1, with TRBD2 as a possible D gene (6 bases). Trimming left V 7 bases short and J 6 bases short, with 13 bases between. The CDR3 runs to 13 residues. The CDR3 DNA follows: TGTGCCAGCACTGGAGGGTTGGTCAATGAGCAGTTCTTC. It encodes CASTGGLVNEQFF.

This clonotype was observed at least ten times. This chain connects TRBV6-6 to TRBJ1-2; D gene unclear. Trimming cost V 6 bases and J 2 bases, with 13 bases left between them. The length of the CDR3 is 14 residues. The germline gives CDR1 MNHNY, CDR2 SVGAGI (reference sequence). CDR3 residues: CASSPLGGNYGYTF. The CDR3 DNA follows: TGTGCCAGCAGCCCCCTAGGCGGGAACTATGGCTACACCTTC.

This clonotype was detected ten times or more. The V gene is TRBV28, the J gene TRBJ2-1, with 7 bases identical to TRBD2. CDR1 and CDR2 from the germline V gene are MDHEN and SYDVKM. The CDR3 loop spans 14 amino acids. V trimming: 2 bases; J trimming: 9 bases; junction bases outside the gene matches: 7. CDR3 protein: CASSLAGVGSEQFF. CDR3 in DNA: TGTGCCAGCAGTTTAGCGGGGGTTGGAAGTGAGCAGTTCTTC. The entire variable domain, with the rest obtained from reference TRBV28 and TRBJ2-1, is as follows: DVKVTQSSRYLVKRTGEKVFLECVQDMDHENMFWYRQDPGLGLRLIYFSYDVKMKEKGDIPEGYSVSREKKERFSLILESASTNQTSMYLCASSLAGVGSEQFFGPGTRLTVL.

This clonotype was recorded at least ten times. V gene TRBV14 combines with J gene TRBJ1-1; possibly TRBD1 for D (5 bases). Trimming left V 3 bases short and J 8 bases short, with 13 bases between. The CDR3 contains 13 residues. CDR1 is SGHDN, CDR2 FVKESK, per germline. The CDR3 nucleotides are TGTGCCAGCAGCCAGAGGGGAGGGTTGGAAGCTTTCTTT. Residues: CASSQRGGLEAFF.

This clonotype was counted many times. V usage is TRBV18 and J usage is TRBJ2-5; D possibly corresponds to TRBD1 (6 bases). The CDR3 is 13 residues long. Looked up from germline, CDR1 is KGHSH and CDR2 is LQKENI. V was shortened by 3 bases and J by 13 bases, with 18 bases between the two germline ends. This CDR3 is CASSPLQGEKPYF. The CDR3 coding sequence is TGTGCCAGCTCACCCTTACAGGGAGAGAAACCGTACTTC.

Many counts were recorded for this clonotype. The chain employs TRBV7-2 and TRBJ1-2, with unresolved D. Trimming cost V 5 bases and J 4 bases, with 11 bases left between them. Germline values: CDR1 SGHTA, CDR2 FQGNSA. The CDR3 spans 13 residues. In DNA form, the CDR3 reads TGTGCCAGCAGCGAGGACGGCTCCTATGGCTACACCTTC. Amino acid sequence: CASSEDGSYGYTF.

The sample holds many counts of this clonotype. V gene TRBV6-6 combines with J gene TRBJ2-5; D unclear. V lost 7 bases, J lost 7 bases, and 25 bases lay in between. Per germline, CDR1 MNHNY and CDR2 SVGAGI (reference sequence). The CDR3 sequence is 16 residues long. The CDR3 loop reads CASTSPDPRLIGTQYF. DNA of the CDR3: TGTGCCAGCACCTCGCCCGACCCCCGACTTATCGGGACCCAGTACTTC.

This clonotype was detected ten times or more. This chain connects TRBV30 to TRBJ2-3; the match to TRBD1 covers 8 bases. The junction had 8 bases not matched to a gene; V was cut back by 4 bases and J by 2 bases. The CDR3 extends over 15 amino acids. Germline V gene sequence: CDR1 GTSNPN, CDR2 SVGIG (reference sequence). This CDR3 reads CAWNRGTGPTDTQYF. CDR3 bases: TGTGCCTGGAACCGCGGGACAGGCCCCACAGATACGCAGTATTTT.

The chain recombines TRBV20-1 with TRBJ1-2, with TRBD1 as a possible D gene (6 bases). The CDR3 contains 14 residues. The germline V and J ends were trimmed by 4 bases and 3 bases, with 15 bases remaining between them. The germline gives CDR1 DFQATT, CDR2 SNEGSKA (reference sequence). In nucleotides, the CDR3 is TGCAGTGCTAAGTGGGCCAACAGGGACTATGGCTACACCTTC. Amino acid sequence: CSAKWANRDYGYTF.

This clonotype has ten or more counts. The chain recombines TRBV4-2 with TRBJ1-5; unclear D gene. The CDR3 spans 16 residues. Germline-derived CDR1 and CDR2 are LGHNA and YNFKEQ. Deletions cut 1 base from V and 3 bases from J, with 13 bases between. CDR3 bases: TGTGCCAGCAGCCAAGGAGCGGCCAGCTTCAATCAGCCCCAGCATTTT. It encodes CASSQGAASFNQPQHF.

The chain links TRBV5-1 to TRBJ2-7, with D uncertain. V gave up 4 bases and J gave up 6 bases, with 20 bases separating them. The CDR3 runs to 15 residues. Germline V gene data show CDR1 as SGHRS and CDR2 as YFSETQ. The chain's CDR3 is CASSPDLRPLREQYF. The CDR3 bases are TGCGCCAGCAGCCCGGACCTTAGGCCCCTTCGCGAGCAGTACTTC.